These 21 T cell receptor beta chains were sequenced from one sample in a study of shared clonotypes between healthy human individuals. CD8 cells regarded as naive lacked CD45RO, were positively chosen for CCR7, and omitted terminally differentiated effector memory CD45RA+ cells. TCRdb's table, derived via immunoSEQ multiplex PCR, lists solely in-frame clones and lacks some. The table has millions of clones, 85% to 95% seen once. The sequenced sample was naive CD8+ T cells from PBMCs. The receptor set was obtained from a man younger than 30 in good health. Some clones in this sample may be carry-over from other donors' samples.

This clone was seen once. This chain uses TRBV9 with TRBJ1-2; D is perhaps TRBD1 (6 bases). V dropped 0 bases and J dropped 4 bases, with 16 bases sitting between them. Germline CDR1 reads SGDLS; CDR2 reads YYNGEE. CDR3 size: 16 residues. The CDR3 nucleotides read TGTGCCAGCAGCGTAGGGAAGACAGGCGGTCCCTATGGCTACACCTTC. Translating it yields CASSVGKTGGPYGYTF.

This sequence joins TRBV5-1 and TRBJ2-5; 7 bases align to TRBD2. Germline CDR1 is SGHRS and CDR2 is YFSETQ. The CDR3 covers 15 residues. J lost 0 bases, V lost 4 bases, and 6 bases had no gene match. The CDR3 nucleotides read TGCGCCAGCAGCGCTAGCGGAGAACACCAAGAGACCCAGTACTTC. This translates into CASSASGEHQETQYF.

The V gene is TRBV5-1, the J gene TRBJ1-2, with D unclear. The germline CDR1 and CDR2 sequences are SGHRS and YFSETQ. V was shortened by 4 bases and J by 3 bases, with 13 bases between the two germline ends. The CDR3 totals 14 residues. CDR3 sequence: CASSRNGVDYGYTF. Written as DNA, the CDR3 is TGCGCCAGCAGCCGAAACGGGGTGGACTATGGCTACACCTTC.

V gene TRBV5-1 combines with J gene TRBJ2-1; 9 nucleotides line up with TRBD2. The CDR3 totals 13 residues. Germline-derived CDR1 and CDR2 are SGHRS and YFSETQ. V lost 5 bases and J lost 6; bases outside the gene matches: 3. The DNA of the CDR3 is TGCGCCAGCAGACTAGCGGGCGCCAATGAGCAGTTCTTC. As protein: CASRLAGANEQFF. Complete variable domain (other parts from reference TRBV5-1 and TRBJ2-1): KAGVTQTPRYLIKTRGQQVTLSCSPISGHRSVSWYQQTPGQGLQFLFEYFSETQRNKGNFPGRFSGRQFSNSRSEMNVSTLELGDSALYLCASRLAGANEQFFGPGTRLTVL.

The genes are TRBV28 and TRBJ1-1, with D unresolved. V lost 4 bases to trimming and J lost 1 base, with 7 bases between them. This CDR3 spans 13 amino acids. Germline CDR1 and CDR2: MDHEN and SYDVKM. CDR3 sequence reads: CASSSSRNTEAFF. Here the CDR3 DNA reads TGTGCCAGCAGTTCTTCTCGGAACACTGAAGCTTTCTTT.

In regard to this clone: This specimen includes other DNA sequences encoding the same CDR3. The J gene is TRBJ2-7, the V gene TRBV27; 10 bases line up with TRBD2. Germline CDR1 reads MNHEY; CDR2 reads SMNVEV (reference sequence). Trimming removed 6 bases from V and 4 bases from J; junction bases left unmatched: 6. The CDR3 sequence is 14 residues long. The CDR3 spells CASRLSGRAYEQYF. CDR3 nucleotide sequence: TGTGCCAGCAGGTTAAGCGGGAGGGCTTACGAGCAGTACTTC.

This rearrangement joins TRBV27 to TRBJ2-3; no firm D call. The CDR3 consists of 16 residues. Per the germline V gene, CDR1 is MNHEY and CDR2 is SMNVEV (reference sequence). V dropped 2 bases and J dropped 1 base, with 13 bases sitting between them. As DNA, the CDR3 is TGTGCCAGCAGTTTACGTACACCGGTGGGCACAGATACGCAGTATTTT. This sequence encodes CASSLRTPVGTDTQYF.

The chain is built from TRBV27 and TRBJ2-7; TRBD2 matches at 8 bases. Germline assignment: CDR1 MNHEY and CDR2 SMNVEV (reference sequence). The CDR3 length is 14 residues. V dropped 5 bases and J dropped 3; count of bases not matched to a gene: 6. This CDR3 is CASSETSGGYEQYF. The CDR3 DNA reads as TGTGCCAGCAGTGAAACTAGCGGCGGCTACGAGCAGTACTTC.

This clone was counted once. This CDR3 reads CASSQVVGDSYEQYF. Here the CDR3 DNA reads TGCGCCAGCAGCCAAGTCGTAGGTGACTCCTACGAGCAGTACTTC. The chain uses TRBV4-3 and TRBJ2-7; D gene unclear. The germline V gene encodes CDR1 LGHNA and CDR2 YSLEER. The CDR3 length is 15 residues. Trimming shortened V by 1 base and J by 0 bases, and 10 bases separated the two germline ends.

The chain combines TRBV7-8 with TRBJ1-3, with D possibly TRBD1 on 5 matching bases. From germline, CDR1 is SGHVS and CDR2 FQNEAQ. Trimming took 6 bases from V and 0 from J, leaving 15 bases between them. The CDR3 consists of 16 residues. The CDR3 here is CASRRGVEDSGNTIYF. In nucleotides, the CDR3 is TGTGCCAGCAGGCGGGGGGTGGAAGACTCTGGAAACACCATATATTTT.

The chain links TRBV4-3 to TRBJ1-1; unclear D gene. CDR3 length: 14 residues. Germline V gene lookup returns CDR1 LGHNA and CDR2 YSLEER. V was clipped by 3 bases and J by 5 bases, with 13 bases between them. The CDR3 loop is CASSQNLMETEAFF. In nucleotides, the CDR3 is TGCGCCAGCAGCCAGAACCTAATGGAGACTGAAGCTTTCTTT.

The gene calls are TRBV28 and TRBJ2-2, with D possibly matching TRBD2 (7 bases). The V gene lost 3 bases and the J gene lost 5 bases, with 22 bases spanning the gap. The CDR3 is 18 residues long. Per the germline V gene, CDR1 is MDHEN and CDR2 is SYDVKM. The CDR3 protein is CASSFGGRRSRRTGELFF. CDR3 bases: TGTGCCAGCAGTTTCGGGGGGCGGAGGTCCCGAAGGACCGGGGAGCTGTTTTTT.

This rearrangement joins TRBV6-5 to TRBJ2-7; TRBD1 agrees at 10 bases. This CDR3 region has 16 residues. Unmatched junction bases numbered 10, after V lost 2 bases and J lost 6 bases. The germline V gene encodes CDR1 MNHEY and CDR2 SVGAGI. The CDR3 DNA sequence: TGTGCCAGCAGTTACGGGACAGGGGAGGGGGGCCCCGAGCAGTACTTC. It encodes CASSYGTGEGGPEQYF.

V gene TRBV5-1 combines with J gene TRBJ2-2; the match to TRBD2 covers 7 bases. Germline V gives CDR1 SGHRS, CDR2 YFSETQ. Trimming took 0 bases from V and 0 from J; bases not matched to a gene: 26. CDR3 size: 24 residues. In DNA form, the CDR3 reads TGCGCCAGCAGCTTGGGAGTATTGCTCATCGTGACTAGCTCACCTACCACGAACACCGGGGAGCTGTTTTTT. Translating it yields CASSLGVLLIVTSSPTTNTGELFF.

The CDR3 sequence is CASSQPWDGAPGYTF. CDR3 nucleotides: TGCGCCAGCAGCCAACCATGGGACGGAGCGCCCGGCTACACCTTC. The chain has TRBV4-1 and TRBJ1-2; D is perhaps TRBD1 (5 bases). Germline values: CDR1 MGHRA, CDR2 YSYEKL. Between the trimmed V and J ends, which lost 2 bases and 8 bases, there was a span of 18 bases. The CDR3 spans 15 residues.

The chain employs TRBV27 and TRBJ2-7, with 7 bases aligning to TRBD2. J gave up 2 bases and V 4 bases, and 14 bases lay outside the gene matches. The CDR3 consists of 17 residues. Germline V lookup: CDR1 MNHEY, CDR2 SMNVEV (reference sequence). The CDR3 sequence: CASSSPPGRERAYEQYF. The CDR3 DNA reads TGTGCCAGCAGTTCACCACCAGGGCGGGAGAGGGCCTACGAGCAGTACTTC.

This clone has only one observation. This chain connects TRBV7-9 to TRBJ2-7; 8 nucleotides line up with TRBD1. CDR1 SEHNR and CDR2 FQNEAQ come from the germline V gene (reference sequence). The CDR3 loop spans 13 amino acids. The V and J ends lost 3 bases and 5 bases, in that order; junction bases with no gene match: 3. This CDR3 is CASSFGTGNEQYF. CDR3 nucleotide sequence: TGTGCCAGCAGCTTCGGGACAGGTAACGAGCAGTACTTC.

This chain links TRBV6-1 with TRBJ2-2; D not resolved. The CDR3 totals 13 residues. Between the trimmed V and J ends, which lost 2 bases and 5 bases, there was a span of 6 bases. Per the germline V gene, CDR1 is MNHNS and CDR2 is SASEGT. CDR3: CASSEPGTGELFF. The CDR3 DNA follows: TGTGCCAGCAGTGAACCTGGGACCGGGGAGCTGTTTTTT.

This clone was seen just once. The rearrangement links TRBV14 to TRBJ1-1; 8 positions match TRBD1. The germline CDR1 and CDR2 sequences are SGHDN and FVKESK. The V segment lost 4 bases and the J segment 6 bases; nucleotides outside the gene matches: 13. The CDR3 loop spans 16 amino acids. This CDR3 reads CASSPGQGFFAAEAFF. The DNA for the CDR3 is TGTGCCAGCAGCCCCGGACAGGGATTTTTTGCGGCTGAAGCTTTCTTT.

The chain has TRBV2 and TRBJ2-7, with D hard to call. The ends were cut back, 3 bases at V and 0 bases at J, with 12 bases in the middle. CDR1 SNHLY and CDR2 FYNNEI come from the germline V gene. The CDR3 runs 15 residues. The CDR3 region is CASSEQRQASYEQYF. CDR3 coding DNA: TGTGCCAGCAGTGAGCAGAGGCAGGCCTCCTACGAGCAGTACTTC.

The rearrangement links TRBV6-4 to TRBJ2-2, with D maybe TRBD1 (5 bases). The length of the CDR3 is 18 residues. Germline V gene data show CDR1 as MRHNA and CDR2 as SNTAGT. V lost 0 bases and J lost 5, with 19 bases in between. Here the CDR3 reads CASSDSFYGPQGTGELFF. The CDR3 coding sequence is TGTGCCAGCAGTGACTCCTTTTATGGGCCTCAGGGAACCGGGGAGCTGTTTTTT.